One and the same sample provided the 21 T cell receptor beta chains below, sequenced in a study of immune evolution from preneoplasia to lung adenocarcinoma. Clones were read by immunoSEQ multiplex PCR, and TCRdb kept only the in-frame ones, dropping some. Among fewer than 50,000 clones listed, around 80% were seen once. Sequencing was done on a sample of FFPE invasive lung adenocarcinoma tissue. Receptor source: a person between 55 and 70 years old with lung adenocarcinoma.

This clone has a handful of counts. The chain joins TRBV7-9 to TRBJ1-5; tentative D call: TRBD1 (6 bases). The CDR3 contains 16 residues. Trimming left V 1 base short and J 0 bases short, with 10 bases between. CDR1 is SEHNR, CDR2 FQNEAQ, per germline (reference sequence). DNA for the CDR3: TGTGCCAGCAGCTTAGGAATAGGGGGTAGCAATCAGCCCCAGCATTTT. This gives the protein CASSLGIGGSNQPQHF. Supplemented by reference TRBV7-9 and TRBJ1-5, the full variable domain reads DTGVSQNPRHKITKRGQNVTFRCDPISEHNRLYWYRQTLGQGPEFLTYFQNEAQLEKSRLLSDRFSAERPKGSFSTLEIQRTEQGDSAMYLCASSLGIGGSNQPQHFGDGTRLSIL.

The rearrangement uses TRBV7-9 and TRBJ2-3; 7 nucleotides line up with TRBD2. The junction had 3 bases not matched to a gene; V was cut back by 1 base and J by 5 bases. The germline V gene has CDR1 SEHNR and CDR2 FQNEAQ (reference sequence). This CDR3 comprises 14 residues. The CDR3 DNA reads as TGTGCCAGCAGCTTAGGACTAGCAGGAGATACGCAGTATTTT. This encodes CASSLGLAGDTQYF.

The rearrangement joins TRBV28 to TRBJ2-2, with TRBD2 matching over 8 bases. The CDR3 spans 13 residues. Germline V gene data show CDR1 as MDHEN and CDR2 as SYDVKM. Trimming cost V 6 bases and J 6 bases; bases outside gene matches: 3. The CDR3 region is CASRRLASGELFF. CDR3 in DNA: TGTGCCAGCAGGAGACTAGCGTCCGGGGAGCTGTTTTTT. The full variable domain, rest sourced from reference TRBV28 and TRBJ2-2, is DVKVTQSSRYLVKRTGEKVFLECVQDMDHENMFWYRQDPGLGLRLIYFSYDVKMKEKGDIPEGYSVSREKKERFSLILESASTNQTSMYLCASRRLASGELFFGEGSRLTVL.

The J gene is TRBJ1-2, the V gene TRBV29-1; D is uncertain. V lost 6 bases and J lost 2, with 13 bases in between. Germline CDR1 is SQVTM and CDR2 is ANQGSEA. The CDR3 extends over 13 amino acids. The CDR3 DNA reads as TGCAGCGTAGGGCCTTCTGCGAACTATGGCTACACCTTC. Protein product: CSVGPSANYGYTF.

As DNA, the CDR3 is TGTGCCAGCAAGTTACTGGAGCGGTGGAATGAGCAGTTCTTC. This translates into CASKLLERWNEQFF. The rearrangement uses TRBV2 and TRBJ2-1; tentatively, D is TRBD2 (5 bases). The CDR3 is 14 amino acids. V was shortened by 7 bases and J by 7 bases, with 17 bases between the two germline ends. Germline V gene data show CDR1 as SNHLY and CDR2 as FYNNEI.

This chain links TRBV10-2 with TRBJ2-1, with D possibly TRBD1 on 5 matching bases. CDR1 and CDR2 (germline): WSHSY, SAAADI. V dropped 5 bases and J dropped 4 bases, with 9 bases sitting between them. This CDR3 is 13 amino acids long. Written as DNA, the CDR3 is TGCGCCAGCAGTAGGACATTGTACAATGAGCAGTTCTTC. Translated: CASSRTLYNEQFF.

The gene calls are TRBV7-2 and TRBJ2-1; 12 bases are a match to TRBD2. This CDR3 region has 13 residues. CDR1 SGHTA and CDR2 FQGNSA come from the germline V gene. The V and J ends lost 10 bases and 8 bases, in that order; junction bases with no gene match: 6. CDR3 residues: CATGLAGMYEQFF. The CDR3 DNA reads TGTGCCACAGGACTAGCGGGAATGTATGAGCAGTTCTTC.

In its sample, this clone was seen once. The chain joins TRBV25-1 to TRBJ2-7, with D perhaps matching TRBD2 (5 bases). The CDR3 contains 15 residues. Germline V CDR1 and CDR2: MGHDK, SYGVNS. V lost 8 bases and J lost 5, with 22 bases in between. CDR3 loop: CASVRVGDRVNEQYF. CDR3 DNA sequence: TGTGCCAGCGTAAGAGTGGGAGACCGGGTGAACGAGCAGTACTTC.

The chain has TRBV28 and TRBJ1-5; no clear D gene. Trimming removed 6 bases at V and 0 bases at J, with 12 bases between. Looked up from germline, CDR1 is MDHEN and CDR2 is SYDVKM. The CDR3 spans 15 residues. The chain's CDR3 is CASRLISPSNQPQHF. The DNA of the CDR3 is TGTGCCAGCAGGCTGATTAGTCCTAGCAATCAGCCCCAGCATTTT.

The genes are TRBV28 and TRBJ2-7; a possible D gene is TRBD1 (6 bases). V shed 0 bases and J shed 8 bases, with 14 bases lying between them. CDR3 length: 14 residues. The V gene's germline CDR1 is MDHEN and CDR2 SYDVKM. The CDR3 reads CASSLWSVGDKQYF. The CDR3 nucleotides read TGTGCCAGCAGTTTATGGTCCGTGGGGGACAAGCAGTACTTC.

This clone was seen a handful of times. CDR3 sequence (DNA): TGTGCCAGCAGCTTGGGACTAGCGGTGCAGTTCTTC. Translation: CASSLGLAVQFF. V usage is TRBV7-2 and J usage is TRBJ2-1; 11 bases are a match to TRBD2. The CDR3 consists of 12 residues. Germline V gives CDR1 SGHTA, CDR2 FQGNSA. V was clipped by 3 bases and J by 12 bases; unmatched bases: 1.

CDR3 sequence reads: CASSLARNSRETQYF. The CDR3 region has the DNA TGTGCCAGCAGCTTAGCTCGGAATAGTCGAGAGACCCAGTACTTC. The chain has TRBV7-2 and TRBJ2-5; D call uncertain. CDR3 length: 15 residues. The germline V and J ends were trimmed by 0 bases and 4 bases, with 12 bases remaining between them. Germline values: CDR1 SGHTA, CDR2 FQGNSA.

This clone was seen more than once but under ten times. The rearrangement links TRBV11-2 to TRBJ1-2; unclear D gene. The CDR3 contains 14 residues. V lost 1 base and J 8 bases, leaving 14 bases between the germline ends. CDR1 and CDR2 (germline): SGHAT, FQNNGV. CDR3 nucleotide sequence: TGTGCCAGCAGCTTAGGTTCGCGGACTCGGGGCTACACCTTC. It yields the protein CASSLGSRTRGYTF.

CDR3 protein: CASSQGSGSRGFF. The CDR3 DNA reads as TGTGCCAGCAGCCAAGGGTCCGGGAGCCGGGGATTCTTC. This sequence joins TRBV4-2 and TRBJ2-1; TRBD2 might be the D (6 bases). The CDR3 runs to 13 residues. Per the germline V gene, CDR1 is LGHNA and CDR2 is YNFKEQ. Trimming shortened V by 1 base and J by 16 bases, and 17 bases separated the two germline ends.

The chain couples TRBV28 to TRBJ2-2; D not resolved. CDR1 is MDHEN and CDR2 is SYDVKM in the germline V gene. The CDR3 runs 12 residues. V shed 1 base and J shed 9 bases, with 6 bases lying between them. The CDR3 spells CASSLYRRELFF. CDR3 DNA sequence: TGTGCCAGCAGTTTATACCGCCGGGAGCTGTTTTTT.

This chain links TRBV6-7 with TRBJ1-5; maybe TRBD1 (5 bases). TRBV6-7 qualifies as an ORF whose function is uncertain. The CDR3 covers 14 residues. Between the trimmed V and J ends, which lost 6 bases and 0 bases, there was a span of 9 bases. The chain's CDR3 is CASRKGYSNQPQHF. CDR3 DNA sequence: TGTGCCAGCAGAAAGGGGTATAGCAATCAGCCCCAGCATTTT.

CDR3 nucleotides: TGTGCCAGCAGCGTAGATTGGGTATACAATGAGCAGTTCTTC. Translated, it gives CASSVDWVYNEQFF. The rearrangement uses TRBV9 and TRBJ2-1; D is ambiguous. This CDR3 spans 14 amino acids. Per germline, CDR1 SGDLS and CDR2 YYNGEE. Trimming stripped 0 bases from V and 4 bases from J, with 8 bases between.

The J gene is TRBJ1-1, the V gene TRBV28, with a possible D match to TRBD1 (6 bases). The CDR3 has 16 amino acids. Trimming cost V 3 bases and J 4 bases, with 18 bases left between them. Germline assignment: CDR1 MDHEN and CDR2 SYDVKM. DNA of the CDR3: TGTGCCAGCAGTTTTTCATTTGGAGGGGGGACCACTGAAGCTTTCTTT. Translating it yields CASSFSFGGGTTEAFF.

The chain is built from TRBV29-1 and TRBJ2-3; a weak D match, TRBD1 (5 bases). The germline V gene has CDR1 SQVTM and CDR2 ANQGSEA. V shed 7 bases and J shed 2 bases, with 19 bases lying between them. CDR3 length equals 15 residues. The CDR3, as DNA: TGCAGCGCCCGGCTGACAGTGCCTTTCACAGATACGCAGTATTTT. Amino acids: CSARLTVPFTDTQYF.

This chain joins TRBV2 and TRBJ2-7; D is undetermined. V was trimmed by 10 bases and J by 5 bases, leaving 21 bases between them. The CDR3 is 14 amino acids. Germline values: CDR1 SNHLY, CDR2 FYNNEI. The CDR3: CANQAASYRHEQYF. CDR3 sequence (DNA): TGTGCCAACCAGGCGGCCTCCTATCGACACGAGCAGTACTTC.

The rearrangement uses TRBV28 and TRBJ1-1; D is possibly TRBD1 (5 bases). Trimming took off 6 bases at V and 10 bases at J, with 15 bases between the two ends. CDR3 length equals 12 residues. The germline V gene encodes CDR1 MDHEN and CDR2 SYDVKM. This CDR3 is CASRYREGRAFF. CDR3 DNA: TGTGCCAGCAGGTACCGGGAGGGGAGAGCTTTCTTT. Full variable domain (outside the CDR3, taken from reference TRBV28 and TRBJ1-1): DVKVTQSSRYLVKRTGEKVFLECVQDMDHENMFWYRQDPGLGLRLIYFSYDVKMKEKGDIPEGYSVSREKKERFSLILESASTNQTSMYLCASRYREGRAFFGQGTRLTVV.